The 30 T cell receptor beta chains reported below all come from one sample, sequenced in a study of T cell responses to AZD1222 COVID-19 vaccine. Measured with immunoSEQ multiplex PCR; TCRdb has only the in-frame clones, and not every one. Among roughly 200,000 clones, approximately 94% were seen once, and the ten largest hold approximately 4%. Sequences were derived from peripheral blood, sampled 28 days after the second dose of the MenACWY control vaccine. The receptors stem from an adult who received the MenACWY meningococcal vaccine as a control.

The chain is built from TRBV5-1 and TRBJ2-3; a possible D gene is TRBD2 (6 bases). The germline CDR1 and CDR2 sequences are SGHRS and YFSETQ. The CDR3 covers 15 residues. V was cut by 0 bases and J by 2 bases, with 10 bases left in between. CDR3 sequence: CASSLASAATDTQYF. The DNA of the CDR3 is TGCGCCAGCAGCTTGGCTAGCGCAGCCACAGATACGCAGTATTTT. Full variable domain (missing parts from reference TRBV5-1 and TRBJ2-3): KAGVTQTPRYLIKTRGQQVTLSCSPISGHRSVSWYQQTPGQGLQFLFEYFSETQRNKGNFPGRFSGRQFSNSRSEMNVSTLELGDSALYLCASSLASAATDTQYFGPGTRLTVL.

As concerns this clone: The identical CDR3 is also encoded by other nucleotide sequences in the sample. V usage is TRBV19 and J usage is TRBJ2-1; D perhaps matches TRBD2 (6 bases). This CDR3 comprises 14 residues. Germline V gene sequence: CDR1 LNHDA, CDR2 SQIVND (reference sequence). Trimming stripped 6 bases from V and 0 bases from J, with 9 bases between. The CDR3 is CASRGGSSYNEQFF. The CDR3 region has the DNA TGTGCCAGTAGGGGGGGAAGCTCCTACAATGAGCAGTTCTTC.

The V and J genes are TRBV2 and TRBJ2-7; perhaps D is TRBD1 or TRBD2 (5 bases each). V was cut by 7 bases and J by 6 bases, with 19 bases left in between. This CDR3 has 14 residues. Germline CDR1 is SNHLY and CDR2 is FYNNEI. The CDR3 loop is CASTPRDLGSEQYF. In DNA, the CDR3 is TGTGCCAGCACTCCCCGGGACCTCGGGTCCGAGCAGTACTTC. Supplemented by reference TRBV2 and TRBJ2-7, the full variable domain reads EPEVTQTPSHQVTQMGQEVILRCVPISNHLYFYWYRQILGQKVEFLVSFYNNEISEKSEIFDDQFSVERPDGSNFTLKIRSTKLEDSAMYFCASTPRDLGSEQYFGPGTRLTVT.

The CDR3 region is CASSIQVNQPQHF. The CDR3 DNA follows: TGTGCCAGTAGTATCCAGGTTAATCAGCCCCAGCATTTT. This chain connects TRBV19 to TRBJ1-5; D is unresolved. Per the germline V gene, CDR1 is LNHDA and CDR2 is SQIVND (reference sequence). V was clipped by 3 bases and J by 4 bases, with 7 bases between them. This CDR3 spans 13 amino acids. Complete variable domain (other parts from reference TRBV19 and TRBJ1-5): DGGITQSPKYLFRKEGQNVTLSCEQNLNHDAMYWYRQDPGQGLRLIYYSQIVNDFQKGDIAEGYSVSREKKESFPLTVTSAQKNPTAFYLCASSIQVNQPQHFGDGTRLSIL.

The V and J genes are TRBV27 and TRBJ1-5; D is undetermined. This CDR3 has 13 residues. Between the trimmed V and J ends, which lost 3 bases and 5 bases, there was a span of 8 bases. Germline CDR1 and CDR2: MNHEY and SMNVEV (reference sequence). CDR3 sequence: CASSLNGYQPQHF. DNA of the CDR3: TGTGCCAGCAGTTTGAACGGCTATCAGCCCCAGCATTTT.

The gene calls are TRBV19 and TRBJ1-4, with 7 nucleotides matching TRBD1. Germline CDR1 and CDR2: LNHDA and SQIVND (reference sequence). Trimming at V came to 6 bases and at J to 5 bases, leaving 3 bases not matched to a gene. This CDR3 is 13 amino acids long. The CDR3 nucleotides are TGTGCCAGTAGAGAGACAGGGAATGAAAAACTGTTTTTT. Translated: CASRETGNEKLFF. Looking up the rest from reference TRBV19 and TRBJ1-4 gives the full variable domain: DGGITQSPKYLFRKEGQNVTLSCEQNLNHDAMYWYRQDPGQGLRLIYYSQIVNDFQKGDIAEGYSVSREKKESFPLTVTSAQKNPTAFYLCASRETGNEKLFFGSGTQLSVL.

The chain recombines TRBV27 with TRBJ1-2; D ambiguous. The V and J ends lost 3 bases and 4 bases respectively, with 9 bases between them. In germline, CDR1 is MNHEY, CDR2 SMNVEV (reference sequence). The CDR3 totals 13 residues. Here the CDR3 DNA reads TGTGCCAGCAGTTTGAGGGAATCCTATGGCTACACCTTC. Its protein is CASSLRESYGYTF.

This chain joins TRBV19 and TRBJ2-2, with 8 bases identical to TRBD2. V was clipped by 3 bases and J by 6 bases; unmatched bases: 6. Germline V gives CDR1 LNHDA, CDR2 SQIVND (reference sequence). The CDR3 length is 15 residues. The chain's CDR3 is CASSITGGSAGELFF. CDR3 sequence (DNA): TGTGCCAGTAGTATCACGGGGGGGAGTGCCGGGGAGCTGTTTTTT.

The V call is TRBV6-1, the J call TRBJ2-2, with TRBD1 matching 9 bases. The J segment lost 7 bases and the V segment lost 2 bases, leaving 11 bases of the junction unmatched. In germline, CDR1 is MNHNS, CDR2 SASEGT. The CDR3 is 17 residues long. CDR3 DNA sequence: TGTGCCAGCAGTGAACGGGGACAGGGCCCTAACGGCGGGGAGCTGTTTTTT. The encoded protein is CASSERGQGPNGGELFF.

The chain joins TRBV6-2 or TRBV6-3 to TRBJ1-5; D call uncertain. The V gene lost 5 bases and the J gene lost 5 bases, with 7 bases spanning the gap. CDR1 is MNHEY and CDR2 is SVGEGT in the germline V gene. CDR3 length: 12 amino acids. This CDR3 is CASSPPDQPQHF. The CDR3 nucleotides are TGTGCCAGCAGTCCCCCGGATCAGCCCCAGCATTTT.

The chain joins TRBV6-5 to TRBJ1-1; D is possibly TRBD1 (5 bases). V was shortened by 5 bases and J by 6 bases, with 16 bases between the two germline ends. Germline V lookup: CDR1 MNHEY, CDR2 SVGAGI. The CDR3 length is 14 residues. The CDR3 DNA sequence: TGTGCCAGCAGTCGCTCGACCTTAGGGGCTGAAGCTTTCTTT. Translation gives CASSRSTLGAEAFF.

This rearrangement joins TRBV3-1 (or the pseudogene TRBV3-2) to TRBJ1-2; tentative D call: TRBD1 (5 bases). CDR1 and CDR2 from the germline V gene are LGHDT and YNNKEL (reference sequence). The CDR3 is made up of 17 amino acids. The V end lost 4 bases, the J end lost 5 bases, and 23 bases lay between the germline ends. This CDR3 is CASSPKQGAFLLYGYTF. In DNA, the CDR3 is TGTGCCAGCAGCCCGAAGCAGGGAGCGTTCCTTCTATATGGCTACACCTTC.

The CDR3 is CASSIRGPNYNEQFF. The CDR3 DNA reads TGTGCCAGTAGCATCCGGGGCCCAAACTACAATGAGCAGTTCTTC. The chain couples TRBV19 to TRBJ2-1; D assignment may be TRBD1 or TRBD2 (5 bases each). CDR1 and CDR2 from the germline V gene are LNHDA and SQIVND (reference sequence). V dropped 6 bases and J dropped 3 bases, with 15 bases sitting between them. This CDR3 has 15 amino acids.

The rearrangement joins TRBV5-1 to TRBJ1-4, with 8 bases matching TRBD1. Germline assignment: CDR1 SGHRS and CDR2 YFSETQ. The CDR3 contains 14 residues. Germline trimming cut 2 bases from V and 3 bases from J; bases unmatched to any gene: 0. CDR3 sequence reads: CASSLQGANEKLFF. CDR3 sequence (DNA): TGCGCCAGCAGCTTACAGGGGGCTAATGAAAAACTGTTTTTT.

The chain carries TRBV6-7 and TRBJ2-2, with D tentatively TRBD1 (5 bases). TRBV6-7 is identified as an open reading frame with a role that is uncertain. The V gene lost 5 bases and the J gene lost 2 bases, with 15 bases spanning the gap. This CDR3 has 16 amino acids. The CDR3 protein is CASSVPRQTNTGELFF. In DNA, the CDR3 is TGTGCCAGCAGTGTGCCCCGACAGACAAACACCGGGGAGCTGTTTTTT.

The J gene is TRBJ1-2, the V gene TRBV4-2; unclear D gene. Trimming shortened V by 1 base and J by 2 bases, and 14 bases separated the two germline ends. CDR1 is LGHNA and CDR2 is YNFKEQ in the germline V gene. The CDR3 runs 16 residues. CDR3 nucleotides: TGTGCCAGCAGCCAAGCGGTGTTGCCACGAAACTATGGCTACACCTTC. It translates to CASSQAVLPRNYGYTF.

The chain links TRBV2 to TRBJ2-5; 7 nucleotides align to TRBD2. V was clipped by 5 bases and J by 5 bases; unmatched bases: 2. This CDR3 has 12 amino acids. Germline CDR1 reads SNHLY; CDR2 reads FYNNEI. DNA of the CDR3: TGTGCCAGCAGTAGCGGGACGGAGACCCAGTACTTC. Translation gives CASSSGTETQYF.

This rearrangement joins TRBV19 to TRBJ2-7; TRBD1 matches at 9 bases. V was pared by 1 base and J by 6 bases, with 13 bases of the junction left unmatched. The CDR3 is 17 amino acids. Germline V gene lookup returns CDR1 LNHDA and CDR2 SQIVND (reference sequence). CDR3 amino acids: CASSIAPRQGGLPEQYF. CDR3 DNA sequence: TGTGCCAGTAGTATAGCCCCCCGACAGGGGGGGCTCCCCGAGCAGTACTTC.

This sequence joins TRBV6-6 and TRBJ2-7, with 9 bases aligning to TRBD1. This CDR3 is built from 15 residues. Germline V lookup: CDR1 MNHNY, CDR2 SVGAGI (reference sequence). J gave up 5 bases and V 0 bases, and 5 bases lay outside the gene matches. CDR3 sequence (DNA): TGTGCCAGCAGTTACTCGCAGGACAGGGGCGACGAGCAGTACTTC. Translated: CASSYSQDRGDEQYF.

The rearrangement links TRBV2 to TRBJ2-2; the match to TRBD2 covers 11 bases. The junction had 6 bases not matched to a gene; V was cut back by 6 bases and J by 6 bases. The CDR3 contains 15 residues. Germline values: CDR1 SNHLY, CDR2 FYNNEI. The CDR3 sequence: CASRELAGASGELFF. The DNA for the CDR3 is TGTGCCAGCAGGGAACTAGCGGGAGCTTCCGGGGAGCTGTTTTTT.

The chain joins TRBV16 to TRBJ2-3; 9 bases are shared with TRBD1. With 0 bases clipped from V and 4 bases from J, the junction kept 5 bases outside the gene matches. The CDR3 runs to 16 residues. CDR1 is KGHSY, CDR2 FQNENV, per germline. CDR3 sequence: CASSQSETGGSDTQYF. The CDR3 DNA reads TGTGCCAGCAGCCAATCCGAGACAGGGGGATCAGATACGCAGTATTTT.

V is TRBV5-1 and J is TRBJ2-3, with 8 positions matching TRBD1. The germline CDR1 and CDR2 sequences are SGHRS and YFSETQ. This CDR3 has 16 residues. Trimming took 2 bases from V and 4 from J; bases not matched to a gene: 9. CDR3: CASSFDGQGWADTQYF. In DNA form, the CDR3 reads TGCGCCAGCAGCTTCGATGGACAGGGTTGGGCAGATACGCAGTATTTT.

The chain has TRBV19 and TRBJ2-6; TRBD1 matches at 10 bases. V lost 4 bases and J lost 2; bases outside the gene matches: 8. Germline CDR1 and CDR2: LNHDA and SQIVND (reference sequence). The CDR3 loop spans 18 amino acids. The CDR3 loop is CASSKTGQGTTGANVLTF. CDR3 bases: TGTGCCAGTAGTAAAACGGGACAGGGGACTACTGGGGCCAACGTCCTGACTTTC. The whole variable domain, filled in from reference TRBV19 and TRBJ2-6, reads DGGITQSPKYLFRKEGQNVTLSCEQNLNHDAMYWYRQDPGQGLRLIYYSQIVNDFQKGDIAEGYSVSREKKESFPLTVTSAQKNPTAFYLCASSKTGQGTTGANVLTFGAGSRLTVL.

This clone showed up just once. This chain links TRBV4-1 with TRBJ2-1; D uncertain. CDR1 is MGHRA and CDR2 is YSYEKL in the germline V gene. This CDR3 contains 17 residues. Between the trimmed V and J ends, which lost 3 bases and 9 bases, there was a span of 24 bases. DNA for the CDR3: TGCGCCAGCAGCCAGGATGCAGGTGGCGGCCGCTGGGGTGAGCAGTTCTTC. Translation: CASSQDAGGGRWGEQFF.

The V call is TRBV2, the J call TRBJ2-1, with D possibly matching TRBD2 (6 bases). The CDR3 is made up of 15 amino acids. In germline, CDR1 is SNHLY, CDR2 FYNNEI. The V end was cut by 6 bases, the J end by 3 bases, with 15 bases between. The DNA for the CDR3 is TGTGCCAGCAGGGGGACTGAAGCTCTCTACAATGAGCAGTTCTTC. Residues: CASRGTEALYNEQFF.

The chain carries TRBV27 and TRBJ2-6; D unclear. The CDR3 is made up of 15 amino acids. The germline V gene encodes CDR1 MNHEY and CDR2 SMNVEV (reference sequence). V lost 3 bases and J lost 0, with 6 bases in between. CDR3 sequence (DNA): TGTGCCAGCAGTTTTGGCTTCTCTGGGGCCAACGTCCTGACTTTC. Amino acid sequence: CASSFGFSGANVLTF.

The chain is built from TRBV27 and TRBJ2-3; 8 bases are a match to TRBD2. J was trimmed by 1 base and V by 3 bases; bases with no gene match: 0. This CDR3 is 14 amino acids long. Germline values: CDR1 MNHEY, CDR2 SMNVEV (reference sequence). The CDR3 region is CASSLTSGTDTQYF. DNA for the CDR3: TGTGCCAGCAGTTTGACTAGCGGCACAGATACGCAGTATTTT.

The V gene is TRBV4-1, the J gene TRBJ2-6, with 11 positions matching TRBD2. J lost 1 base, V lost 2 bases, and 1 base had no gene match. The CDR3 is made up of 17 amino acids. Per germline, CDR1 MGHRA and CDR2 YSYEKL. This CDR3 reads CASSQSSGRSGANVLTF. The CDR3 DNA sequence: TGCGCCAGCAGCCAATCTAGCGGGAGGTCTGGGGCCAACGTCCTGACTTTC.

The chain joins TRBV24-1 to TRBJ2-3, with a tentative D call TRBD1 (6 bases). Germline values: CDR1 KGHDR, CDR2 SFDVKD. V was shortened by 3 bases and J by 0 bases, with 12 bases between the two germline ends. This CDR3 has 16 residues. CDR3 loop: CATSDRGGQSTDTQYF. The DNA of the CDR3 is TGTGCCACCAGTGATCGTGGGGGACAAAGCACAGATACGCAGTATTTT.

The chain joins TRBV28 to TRBJ2-7; TRBD2 might be the D (6 bases). The CDR3 runs to 13 residues. V was shortened by 6 bases and J by 7 bases, with 16 bases between the two germline ends. CDR1 is MDHEN and CDR2 is SYDVKM in the germline V gene. Written as DNA, the CDR3 is TGTGCCAGCAGCCCCAGACCCGGAGGGGAGCAGTACTTC. Protein product: CASSPRPGGEQYF.